These 24 T cell receptor beta chains share one sample of origin, sequenced in a study of cytomegalovirus exposure and HLA in healthy donors. This PCR relied on a set of 60 Vbeta primers and 13 Jbeta primers. Clones were read by immunoSEQ multiplex PCR, and TCRdb kept only the in-frame ones, dropping some. The sample holds 95,000 to 150,000 clones, around 78% seen once. Input material: PBMCs. These receptors were obtained from a woman between 35 and 50 years old in good health and CMV-seronegative.

This clone has a single count. The chain uses TRBV5-1 and TRBJ1-2; D call uncertain. This CDR3 spans 13 amino acids. V lost 4 bases and J 0 bases, leaving 7 bases between the germline ends. Germline V gene sequence: CDR1 SGHRS, CDR2 YFSETQ. The CDR3 nucleotides are TGCGCCAGCAGCCTCGGTGCTAACTATGGCTACACCTTC. The encoded protein is CASSLGANYGYTF.

V and J are TRBV28 and TRBJ1-5, with D possibly matching TRBD1 (6 bases). Trimming removed 8 bases from V and 9 bases from J, with 20 bases in between. This CDR3 has 14 residues. Per the germline V gene, CDR1 is MDHEN and CDR2 is SYDVKM. Here the CDR3 DNA reads TGTGCCAGCGAACCCCTGGGCAGGGGTCGGCCCCAGCATTTT. It specifies CASEPLGRGRPQHF.

The V gene is TRBV28, the J gene TRBJ2-6; D perhaps matches TRBD2 (5 bases). V lost 4 bases to trimming and J lost 0 bases, with 13 bases between them. CDR1 MDHEN and CDR2 SYDVKM come from the germline V gene. This CDR3 spans 17 amino acids. DNA of the CDR3: TGTGCCAGCAGTTCTCCCGAGGGTAGCTCTGGGGCCAACGTCCTGACTTTC. This gives the protein CASSSPEGSSGANVLTF.

A note on this clone: An end of the junction does not agree with germline; a read error may underlie this. Distinct nucleotide sequences in the sample also encode this CDR3. CDR3 coding DNA: TGCGCCAGCAGTGAATCTGACAGCCACTACGAGCAGTACTTC. The encoded protein is CASSESDSHYEQYF. V is TRBV2 and J is TRBJ2-7, with D possibly matching TRBD1 (5 bases). This CDR3 comprises 14 residues. Germline V gene lookup returns CDR1 SNHLY and CDR2 FYNNEI.

J is TRBJ2-3 and V is TRBV27; TRBD1 aligns across 8 bases. The CDR3 covers 15 residues. Trimming cost V 3 bases and J 5 bases; bases outside gene matches: 7. Per the germline V gene, CDR1 is MNHEY and CDR2 is SMNVEV (reference sequence). The CDR3 here is CASSFTGGTEDTQYF. CDR3 sequence (DNA): TGTGCCAGCAGTTTTACAGGGGGTACAGAAGATACGCAGTATTTT.

V and J are TRBV10-3 and TRBJ1-2; D may be TRBD1 (5 bases). Germline V CDR1 and CDR2: ENHRY, SYGVKD. This CDR3 has 15 amino acids. V was pared by 0 bases and J by 0 bases, with 8 bases between. The CDR3 here is CAISESQATNYGYTF. For the CDR3, the DNA is TGTGCCATCAGTGAGTCACAGGCAACTAACTATGGCTACACCTTC.

V and J are TRBV5-1 and TRBJ2-1, with 9 bases identical to TRBD1. There are 17 residues in the CDR3. J gave up 9 bases and V 2 bases, and 15 bases lay outside the gene matches. Germline CDR1 and CDR2: SGHRS and YFSETQ. CDR3 amino acids: CASSLTPGTGQGGEQFF. The CDR3 bases are TGCGCCAGCAGCTTAACACCCGGGACAGGGCAGGGTGGTGAGCAGTTCTTC.

This clone was picked up one time. The chain combines TRBV2 with TRBJ1-3, with TRBD1 matching over 10 bases. The CDR3 contains 15 residues. Germline loops: CDR1 SNHLY, CDR2 FYNNEI. With 7 bases clipped from V and 2 bases from J, the junction kept 5 bases outside the gene matches. The chain's CDR3 is CASIPGTGAGNTIYF. The CDR3 coding sequence is TGTGCCAGCATTCCCGGGACAGGGGCTGGAAACACCATATATTTT.

V usage is TRBV7-2 and J usage is TRBJ2-7; D perhaps matches TRBD2 (6 bases). Germline V gene sequence: CDR1 SGHTA, CDR2 FQGNSA. The CDR3 totals 15 residues. V was shortened by 5 bases and J by 0 bases, with 14 bases between the two germline ends. CDR3 DNA: TGTGCCAGCAGCCTACGGCCCGGGAGCTCCTACGAGCAGTACTTC. Encoded protein: CASSLRPGSSYEQYF.

This clone was observed a handful of times. V is TRBV6-6 and J is TRBJ2-3; TRBD1 aligns across 7 bases. With V trimmed by 5 bases and J by 2 bases, 4 bases remained unmatched. From germline, CDR1 is MNHNY and CDR2 SVGAGI (reference sequence). The CDR3 loop spans 14 amino acids. CDR3 in amino acids: CASSTTGTTDTQYF. DNA of the CDR3: TGTGCCAGCAGTACGACAGGGACCACAGATACGCAGTATTTT.

The rearrangement uses TRBV19 and TRBJ2-7, with D perhaps matching TRBD1 (6 bases). This CDR3 has 14 residues. Looked up from germline, CDR1 is LNHDA and CDR2 is SQIVND (reference sequence). Trimming took 8 bases from V and 7 from J, leaving 21 bases between them. CDR3 sequence reads: CASRRTVGDWEQYF. CDR3 nucleotides: TGTGCCAGTCGACGGACAGTTGGTGATTGGGAGCAGTACTTC.

This chain uses TRBV19 with TRBJ2-5; D might be TRBD1 (6 bases). Trimming removed 4 bases from V and 1 base from J, with 22 bases in between. CDR1 and CDR2 (germline): LNHDA, SQIVND (reference sequence). This CDR3 has 18 amino acids. CDR3 loop: CASSSSLGQPGIQETQYF. The CDR3 coding sequence is TGTGCCAGTAGTAGCTCCCTCGGACAGCCCGGGATCCAAGAGACCCAGTACTTC. The variable domain in full, with the rest retrieved from reference TRBV19 and TRBJ2-5, is DGGITQSPKYLFRKEGQNVTLSCEQNLNHDAMYWYRQDPGQGLRLIYYSQIVNDFQKGDIAEGYSVSREKKESFPLTVTSAQKNPTAFYLCASSSSLGQPGIQETQYFGPGTRLLVL.

This clone was observed a single time. J is TRBJ2-2 and V is TRBV5-1; D gene ambiguous. This CDR3 spans 13 amino acids. Deletions cut 4 bases from V and 7 bases from J, with 11 bases between. Germline V CDR1 and CDR2: SGHRS, YFSETQ. The CDR3 loop reads CASSVPVGGELFF. The CDR3 bases are TGCGCCAGCAGCGTCCCGGTCGGCGGGGAGCTGTTTTTT.

The chain combines TRBV2 with TRBJ2-3, with TRBD1 as a possible D gene (6 bases). Germline CDR1 reads SNHLY; CDR2 reads FYNNEI. The V and J ends lost 8 bases and 3 bases respectively, with 15 bases between them. There are 14 residues in the CDR3. DNA of the CDR3: TGTGCCAGCGGACCCACAGGGAGTACAGATACGCAGTATTTT. It is translated as CASGPTGSTDTQYF.

This rearrangement joins TRBV21-1 to TRBJ1-5; the DNA was not used to check the table's D call, TRBD1. TRBV21-1 is termed a pseudogene. This CDR3 region has 17 residues. The CDR3 protein is CASSKGPTDRVLQPQHF. For the CDR3, the DNA is TGTGCCAGCAGCAAAGGACCTACGGACAGGGTCCTACAGCCCCAGCATTTT.

This sequence joins TRBV10-3 and TRBJ2-5, with D possibly being TRBD1 (5 bases). Near its end, the DNA agrees better with TRBJ2-7, so the J call may be wrong. The CDR3 contains 16 residues. From germline, CDR1 is ENHRY and CDR2 SYGVKD. In DNA, the CDR3 is TGTGCCATCAGTGGTAGGGCAGGGTATTTTATCGACGAGCAGTACTTC. Protein sequence: CAISGRAGYFIDEQYF.

In DNA form, the CDR3 reads TGTGCCAGCAGTCGGGGTCTGAAAAATCAGCCCCAGCATTTT. As protein: CASSRGLKNQPQHF. The rearrangement links TRBV27 to TRBJ1-5; D uncertain. Germline CDR1 and CDR2: MNHEY and SMNVEV (reference sequence). The V end lost 5 bases, the J end lost 4 bases, and 12 bases lay between the germline ends. The CDR3 sequence is 14 residues long.

This sequence joins TRBV7-2 and TRBJ2-7; 7 nucleotides agree with TRBD2. V was clipped by 7 bases and J by 4 bases; unmatched bases: 10. From germline, CDR1 is SGHTA and CDR2 FQGNSA. This CDR3 region has 14 residues. CDR3 protein: CASTRGSGTYEQYF. The CDR3 nucleotides read TGTGCCAGCACCCGAGGGAGCGGGACTTACGAGCAGTACTTC.

V usage is TRBV5-6 and J usage is TRBJ2-1; 9 bases agree with TRBD2. The ends lost 4 bases at V and 4 bases at J; junction bases unmatched: 9. This CDR3 has 16 amino acids. CDR1 SGHDT and CDR2 YYEEEE come from the germline V gene. The chain's CDR3 is CASSLWGLAGYNEQFF. The CDR3, as DNA: TGTGCCAGCAGCCTATGGGGGCTAGCGGGGTACAATGAGCAGTTCTTC.

J is TRBJ1-1 and V is TRBV19; the D is unclear. The CDR3 spans 17 residues. Germline assignment: CDR1 LNHDA and CDR2 SQIVND (reference sequence). V was clipped by 5 bases and J by 5 bases, with 24 bases between them. In DNA form, the CDR3 reads TGTGCCAGTAGTGACTACGTTCAAAGACTTTTGACGACTGAAGCTTTCTTT. Protein sequence: CASSDYVQRLLTTEAFF.

This clone has just one count. The rearrangement joins TRBV6-5 to TRBJ1-2; 11 nucleotides line up with TRBD1. The CDR3 has 14 amino acids. CDR1 is MNHEY and CDR2 is SVGAGI in the germline V gene. The V and J ends lost 2 bases and 8 bases, in that order; junction bases with no gene match: 4. Here the CDR3 DNA reads TGTGCCAGCAGTTACGGGACAGGGGGAAGAGGCTACACCTTC. Encoded protein: CASSYGTGGRGYTF.

This chain connects TRBV10-3 to TRBJ2-7; 7 bases line up with TRBD2. V gave up 4 bases and J gave up 5 bases; unmatched junction bases: 8. Germline V CDR1 and CDR2: ENHRY, SYGVKD. The CDR3 spans 14 residues. The CDR3 bases are TGTGCCATCAGTGGAGGCGGGAGAAGGAACGAGCAGTACTTC. It specifies CAISGGGRRNEQYF.

For the CDR3, the DNA is TGTGCCAGCAGCTCCAAGAGCTACCAATCCGAGCAGTACTTC. Translated, it gives CASSSKSYQSEQYF. The chain employs TRBV7-2 and TRBJ2-5, with unresolved D. The closer fit of TRBJ2-7 to the DNA end suggests the J call may be wrong. The CDR3 has 14 amino acids. Germline V gene data show CDR1 as SGHTA and CDR2 as FQGNSA.

Comment on this clone: An end of the junction does not agree with germline; a read error may underlie this. The CDR3 nucleotides are TGTTCCAGCAGCCCGTGGACAGGGATAGTGGCGAACACTGAAGCTTTCTTT. It specifies CSSSPWTGIVANTEAFF. This chain links TRBV7-9 with TRBJ1-1; 8 nucleotides agree with TRBD1. CDR1 SEHNR and CDR2 FQNEAQ come from the germline V gene (reference sequence). The CDR3 contains 17 residues.